This T cell receptor beta chain was sequenced during a study of blood T cell repertoires in COVID-19. The germline V and J ends were trimmed by 5 bases and 4 bases, with 14 bases remaining between them. The CDR3 totals 15 residues. The germline V gene encodes CDR1 MDHEN and CDR2 SYDVKM. Sequenced by immunoSEQ multiplex PCR; TCRdb stores in-frame clones only, minus some. Of around 340,000 clones listed, around 80% are singletons. This clone appeared once. This TCR was sampled from a man aged 25-40 years with active or convalescent COVID-19. V usage is TRBV28 and J usage is TRBJ2-2; a possible D gene is TRBD1 (6 bases). Sequenced: peripheral blood. In DNA, the CDR3 is TGTGCCAGCAGTCCACCGGGACAACTCACCGGGGAGCTGTTTTTT. This codes for CASSPPGQLTGELFF.